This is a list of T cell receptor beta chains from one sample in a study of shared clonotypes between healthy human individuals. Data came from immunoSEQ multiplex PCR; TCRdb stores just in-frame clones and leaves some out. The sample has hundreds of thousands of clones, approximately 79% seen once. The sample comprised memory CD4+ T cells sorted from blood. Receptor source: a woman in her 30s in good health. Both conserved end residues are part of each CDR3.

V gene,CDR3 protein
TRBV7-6,CASSFGTSRTQYF
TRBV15,CATSRGTSRTSATDTQYF
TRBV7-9,CASSLASGGIQPQHF
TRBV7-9,CASSNRMNTEAFF
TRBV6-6,CASSQRTGGHYGYTF
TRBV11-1,CASSPNGVLRPEQYF
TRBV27,CASSWGTSGARYNEQFF
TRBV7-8,CASSLVNSRVSAYEQYF
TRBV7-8,CASSLGASGGFSSTDTQYF
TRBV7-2,CASSTGYTEAFF
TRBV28,CASSPYSNQPQHF
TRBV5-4,CASRDGTSGEQYF
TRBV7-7,CASSPGTSYEQYF
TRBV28,CASSTGTATYSNQPQHF
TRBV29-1,CSVRGRYEQYF
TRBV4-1,CASSQSSGSGFYNEQFF